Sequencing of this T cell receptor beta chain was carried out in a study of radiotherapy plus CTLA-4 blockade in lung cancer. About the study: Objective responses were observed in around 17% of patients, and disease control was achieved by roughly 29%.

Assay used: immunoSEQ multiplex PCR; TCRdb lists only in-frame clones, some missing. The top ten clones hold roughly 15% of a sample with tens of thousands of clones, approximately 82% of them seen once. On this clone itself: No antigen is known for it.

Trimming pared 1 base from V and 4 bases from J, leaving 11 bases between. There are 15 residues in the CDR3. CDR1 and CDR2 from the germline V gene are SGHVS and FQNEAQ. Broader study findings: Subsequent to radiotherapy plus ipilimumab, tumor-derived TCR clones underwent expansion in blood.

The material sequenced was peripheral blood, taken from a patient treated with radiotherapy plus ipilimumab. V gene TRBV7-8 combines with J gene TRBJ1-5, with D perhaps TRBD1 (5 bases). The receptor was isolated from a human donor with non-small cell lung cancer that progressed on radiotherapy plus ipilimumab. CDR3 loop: CASSLGGVRNQPQHF. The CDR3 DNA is TGTGCCAGCAGCTTAGGGGGGGTTAGGAATCAGCCCCAGCATTTT.